The sequence of this T cell receptor beta chain was determined in a study of technical replicates of blood from a handful of donors listed by TCRdb under 2017. The germline V gene yields SGHRS for CDR1 and YFSETQ for CDR2. Reading from cysteine to phenylalanine, the CDR3 counts 16 amino acids. Of the read, only the CDR3 DNA is kept; its 48 bases are in frame from base 1. Trimming accounts for 4 bases at V and 0 bases at J, while the number of junction bases matched to no gene is 7. As regards this clone: No antigen is known for it. There are no base qualities to consult, and no much larger clone falls within one base.

The library was made by the immunoSEQ multiplex PCR assay. TCRdb mirrors the immuneACCESS table, restricted to in-frame sequences. Some clones are absent from its copies; in checked studies, under half trace to an unresolved V gene, and the reason for the others is unknown. The sample contains around 83,000 clones, 94% of them found a single time. Jointly, the top ten make up 0.2% to 0.3% of the sample. In this chain, TRBV5-1 is recombined with TRBJ1-2; the junction holds 9 bases that match TRBD1. This sequence originates from a human donor in good health. Sample: T cells isolated from PBMCs. The CDR3 has the sequence CASSLQGASPNYGYTF. DNA sequence: TGCGCCAGCAGCCTACAGGGGGCGAGCCCTAACTATGGCTACACCTTC.